This T cell receptor beta chain derives from a study of patients and donors after allogeneic stem cell transplantation. Via MiXCR, TCRdb re-called the RT-PCR reads, giving one row per CDR3 protein. This sample has about 960,000 distinct CDR3 sequences, with around 17% found just once. This clonotype was counted only a few times. This TCR was sampled from a human donor who was either an allogeneic HSCT recipient or a stem cell or donor lymphocyte infusion donor (not recorded which). It is not recorded whose cells these are; they may come from a transplant donor. What was sequenced was blood, either unsorted or a sorted T cell fraction (not recorded which).

CDR3 region: CASSLVGAGTDTQYF. The CDR3 DNA is TGTGCCAGCAGCTTAGTTGGGGCTGGCACAGATACGCAGTATTTT. This chain links TRBV7-2 with TRBJ2-3, with a possible D match to TRBD1 (5 bases). Germline assignment: CDR1 SGHTA and CDR2 FQGNSA. V lost 1 base and J 1 base, leaving 9 bases between the germline ends. CDR3 length equals 15 residues.